This section outlines one T cell receptor beta chain sequence together with its context. It has no known antigen specificity. It has no much larger one-base neighbor in the sample; base qualities were not kept. These data are taken from a study of blood T cell repertoires in COVID-19 (dated by TCRdb to 2020 to 2022). Context from the whole study: The collaborator samples originated in the United States, Italy and Spain and spanned the acute and convalescent phases of COVID-19. The dataset comprised deeply sampled blood TCRbeta repertoires from subjects exposed to, actively infected with, or recovered from COVID-19. Samples were obtained from the ongoing ImmuneRACE study (first 160 participants) and from over 1,000 subjects provided by 6 global collaborators. The prospective study material was composed of cDNA or gDNA derived from T cells, B-cell-depleted T cells, or PBMCs. Nearly every sample came with metadata listing a de-identified subject ID, COVID-19 status, age in years and sex. Where available, HLA class I and class II types were taken from metadata supplied by the sample provider and were not determined by assay-based typing. The repertoires were released in a freely available public database intended as a resource for research on the immune response to SARS-CoV-2. General findings and caveats noted by the study authors: Clinical and demographic metadata were provided uncurated, with the amount varying by source and participant.

TCRbeta CDR3 regions were amplified from genomic DNA by means of the immunoSEQ Assay, a bias-controlled multiplex PCR. As for how the authors treated the data: The number of nucleated cells in each sample was estimated from the amplification of reference gene primers within the assay. Sequence reads were collapsed and filtered to measure the absolute abundance of every unique TCRbeta CDR3 rearrangement. For each sample, productive Simpson clonality was calculated as the square root of Simpson's diversity index across productive rearrangements. The table comes from immuneACCESS by way of TCRdb, which keeps in-frame sequences with V and J called. Part of the clones is missing from these tables; in studies checked, under half for an unresolved V gene and the rest for unknown reasons. V, J and clone size were drawn from that table, and D and trimming were deduced from the DNA. The sample contains roughly 60,000 clones, 85% to 90% of them found a single time. The top ten constitute approximately 4% of the sample.

Whole blood was collected in K2EDTA tubes by collaborating institutions according to the institutions' own protocols. For TCRbeta analysis, collaborators shipped samples in one of three forms: frozen whole blood, isolated PBMCs, or DNA extracted from either of those sample types. The CDR3, cysteine through phenylalanine, is 13 amino acids long. Only the CDR3 DNA is retained, 39 bases long and in frame from the first base. V drops 2 bases and J drops 1 base, leaving 6 bases in between. CDR1 and CDR2 (SGHDT, YYEEEE) derive from the germline V gene. The sample consisted of peripheral blood. The rearrangement combines TRBV5-6 with TRBJ1-2; there is no confident call for the D gene. The sequence derives from a human donor in a cohort sampled during active COVID-19. This receptor carries the CDR3 CASSFEVNYGYTF. The bases are TGTGCCAGCAGCTTCGAGGTTAACTATGGCTACACCTTC.